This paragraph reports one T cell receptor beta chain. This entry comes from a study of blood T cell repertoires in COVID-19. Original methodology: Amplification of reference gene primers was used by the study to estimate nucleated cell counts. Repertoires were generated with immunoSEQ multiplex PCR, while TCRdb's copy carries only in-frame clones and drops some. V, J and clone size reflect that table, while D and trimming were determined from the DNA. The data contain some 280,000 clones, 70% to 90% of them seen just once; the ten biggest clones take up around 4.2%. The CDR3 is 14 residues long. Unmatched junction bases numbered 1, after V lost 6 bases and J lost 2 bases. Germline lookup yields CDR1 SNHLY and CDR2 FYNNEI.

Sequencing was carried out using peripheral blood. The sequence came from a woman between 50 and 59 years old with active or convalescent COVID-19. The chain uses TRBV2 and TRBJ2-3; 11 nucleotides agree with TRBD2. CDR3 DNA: TGTGCCAGCAGGGGACTAGCGGCCACAGATACGCAGTATTTT. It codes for CASRGLAATDTQYF.